This T cell receptor (beta chain) was sequenced during a study of T cells in Graves' hyperthyroidism and ophthalmopathy. Overall study context: Once the initial diagnosis was made, peripheral blood was obtained before any treatment. Broader study findings: Among thyroid clonotypes expanded above 0.001, most also appeared in blood.

Using RNA transcripts as the source, TCR beta CDR3 regions were amplified. The HTBI set primed first-round TCR CDR3 RT-PCR. TCRdb reprocessed the multiplex PCR reads via MiXCR and lists one record per CDR3 protein. Of 300,000 to 450,000 distinct CDR3 sequences in the sample, approximately 18% were seen once. The CDR3 consists of 16 residues. The V segment lost 7 bases and the J segment 1 base; nucleotides outside the gene matches: 12. The germline gives CDR1 SQVTM, CDR2 ANQGSEA. The study left out patients who had uncontrolled infection, other autoimmune disease, pregnancy or lactation. On this clonotype itself: Antigen unknown.

This clonotype was sampled from a woman aged 30 to 39 with Graves' hyperthyroidism that later progressed to Graves' ophthalmopathy. V gene TRBV29-1 combines with J gene TRBJ2-3; 9 positions agree with TRBD2. Source material: blood. The CDR3 DNA reads TGCAGCGCACTACCGAGACTAGCGGCGGGCACAGATACGCAGTATTTT. Translating gives CSALPRLAAGTDTQYF.